Given below is one T cell receptor beta chain in context. The data were taken from a study of blood T cell repertoires in COVID-19. Overall study: COVID-19 samples collected from the United States, Italy and Spain covered acute and convalescent phases. Nucleic acid was either cDNA or gDNA, and it came from T cells, B-cell-depleted T cells, or PBMCs.

The CDR3 runs 16 residues. V gave up 9 bases and J gave up 5 bases, with 25 bases separating them. Germline loops: CDR1 MNHNS, CDR2 SASEGT. Assay: immunoSEQ multiplex PCR; the TCRdb copy retains only in-frame clones and omits some. Of tens of thousands of clones in the sample, around 89% were seen once. The V gene is TRBV6-1, the J gene TRBJ1-1, with unresolved D. The TCR comes from a human donor in a cohort sampled during active COVID-19. Sequenced material: peripheral blood. DNA of the CDR3: TGTGCCAGTTGTGAAGCCTCGTTCGACATAAGAACTGAAGCTTTCTTT. It codes for CASCEASFDIRTEAFF.